This is a list of T cell receptor beta chains from one sample in a study of T cell repertoires in cytomegalovirus infection. In TCRdb, the reads were re-called with MiXCR into one record per CDR3 protein. In the table there are under 300,000 distinct CDR3 sequences, approximately 13% of which are singletons. Specimen: PBMCs. These receptors originate from a human donor in good health (CMV status not recorded). Some clones in this sample may be carry-over from other donors' samples. Each CDR3 is given with its conserved first and last residue. D genes are given only for firm matches. For some rows the clone size is stated as once, few or many, or as a class when expanded; others skip it.

TRBJ1-2 | TRBV29-1 | - | many | TGCAGCGTTGAAGATCCAGGGGTCTATGGCTACACCTTC | CSVEDPGVYGYTF
TRBJ1-1 | TRBV14 | - | many | TGTGCCAGCAGCCAAAGACCCACTGAAGCTTTCTTT | CASSQRPTEAFF
TRBJ2-7 | TRBV10-3 | - | many | TGTGCCATCCGGGCTGCCGCTGGCTTC | CAIRAAAGF
TRBJ1-5 | TRBV12-3/TRBV12-4 | TRBD1 | many | TGTGCCAGCAAAAGGGACAGGAGAGGAGGCAATCAGCCCCAGCATTTT | CASKRDRRGGNQPQHF
TRBJ2-3 | TRBV28 | - | many | TGTGCCAGCAACCCCCTTGGGGGGAGCACAGATACGCAGTATTTT | CASNPLGGSTDTQYF
TRBJ2-7 | TRBV10-3 | - | - | TGTGCCATCTCGCAGAGATACGAGCAGTACTTC | CAISQRYEQYF
TRBJ1-6 | TRBV7-2 | - | many | TGTGCCAGCAGCTTAGAGTTTGGCAGGCTGAATTCACCCCTCCACTTT | CASSLEFGRLNSPLHF
TRBJ2-5 | TRBV20-1 | - | - | TGCAGTGCTTACCACCCCCGCGTTCAAGAGACCCAGTACTTC | CSAYHPRVQETQYF
TRBJ2-1 | TRBV28 | - | few | TGTGCCAGCAGTTTTTACGGACGTTGGGTGGGAAACAATGAGCAGTTCTTC | CASSFYGRWVGNNEQFF
TRBJ2-7 | TRBV5-1 | TRBD2 | few | TGCGCCAGCAGCTTGGAGCTAGCGGGAAGGGAGGAGCAGTACTTC | CASSLELAGREEQYF
TRBJ1-5 | TRBV11-2 | - | - | TGTGCCAGCAGCCGGGACGGAGAGTTCAATCAGCCCCAGCATTTT | CASSRDGEFNQPQHF
TRBJ2-1 | TRBV4-3 | TRBD1 | - | TGCGCCAGCAGCCAAGAAGGACAGGGGGCCTACAATGAGCAGTTCTTC | CASSQEGQGAYNEQFF
TRBJ2-7 | TRBV7-2 | TRBD1 | many | TGTGCCAGCAGCTCCGGACAGGGGGCGGGTGAGCAGTACTTC | CASSSGQGAGEQYF
TRBJ1-1 | TRBV7-2 | - | many | TGTGCCAGCAGCTTGAGTGGGAGGTGGCGGAACACTGAAGCTTTCTTT | CASSLSGRWRNTEAFF
TRBJ1-5 | TRBV29-1 | - | few | TGCAGCGTTGGACAGTTAGATCAGCCCCAGCATTTT | CSVGQLDQPQHF
TRBJ1-4 | TRBV7-9 | TRBD1 | few | TGTGCCAGCAGCTTCCGGAGCGGGACAGGGAATGAAAAACTGTTTTTT | CASSFRSGTGNEKLFF
TRBJ1-1 | TRBV7-2 | - | many | TGTGCCAGCAGCTTATCATTCTCGAACACTGAAGCTTTCTTT | CASSLSFSNTEAFF
TRBJ2-1 | TRBV7-8 | TRBD2 | many | TGTGCCAGCAGCTCTCAGCGGGGGGGGATGGGAGAGCAGTTCTTC | CASSSQRGGMGEQFF
TRBJ2-7 | TRBV12-3/TRBV12-4 | - | - | TGTGCCAGCAGTTTAGCGTCGGGCGGGACAGCCGAGCAGTACTTC | CASSLASGGTAEQYF